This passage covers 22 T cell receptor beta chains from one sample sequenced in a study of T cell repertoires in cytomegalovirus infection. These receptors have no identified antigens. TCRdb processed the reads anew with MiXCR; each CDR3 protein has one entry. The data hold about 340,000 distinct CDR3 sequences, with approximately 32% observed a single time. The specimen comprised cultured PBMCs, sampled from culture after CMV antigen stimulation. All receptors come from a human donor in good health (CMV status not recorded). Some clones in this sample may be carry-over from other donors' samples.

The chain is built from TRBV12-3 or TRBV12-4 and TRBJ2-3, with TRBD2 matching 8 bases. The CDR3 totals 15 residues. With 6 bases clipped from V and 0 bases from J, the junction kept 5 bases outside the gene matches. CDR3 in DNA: TGTGCCAGCAGGTCTAGCGGGCCTAGCACAGATACGCAGTATTTT. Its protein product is CASRSSGPSTDTQYF.

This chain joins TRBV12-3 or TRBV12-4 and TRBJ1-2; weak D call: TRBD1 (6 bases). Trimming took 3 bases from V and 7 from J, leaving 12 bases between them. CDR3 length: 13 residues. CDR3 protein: CASSFGQLAGYTF. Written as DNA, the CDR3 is TGTGCCAGCAGTTTCGGACAGTTGGCTGGCTACACCTTC.

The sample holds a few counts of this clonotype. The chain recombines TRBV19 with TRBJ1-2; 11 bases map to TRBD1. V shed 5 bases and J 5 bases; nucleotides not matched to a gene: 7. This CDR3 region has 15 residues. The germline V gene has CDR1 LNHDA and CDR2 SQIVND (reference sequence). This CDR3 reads CASSFRTGGDYGYTF. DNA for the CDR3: TGTGCCAGTAGTTTCCGGACAGGGGGCGATTATGGCTACACCTTC.

The CDR3 spells CASRGWTSGRSSYEQYF. The CDR3 coding sequence is TGTGCCAGCAGGGGCTGGACTAGCGGGAGGAGCTCCTACGAGCAGTACTTC. The chain joins TRBV28 to TRBJ2-7; 14 bases map to TRBD2. The length of the CDR3 is 17 residues. Germline V gene sequence: CDR1 MDHEN, CDR2 SYDVKM. V was clipped by 6 bases and J by 0 bases; unmatched bases: 7.

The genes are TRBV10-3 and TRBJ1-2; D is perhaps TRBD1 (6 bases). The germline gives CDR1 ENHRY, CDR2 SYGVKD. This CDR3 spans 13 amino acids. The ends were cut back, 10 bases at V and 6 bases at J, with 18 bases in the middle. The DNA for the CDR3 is TGTGCCAGCCTGGCAGGGACAAGGGATGGCTACACCTTC. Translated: CASLAGTRDGYTF.

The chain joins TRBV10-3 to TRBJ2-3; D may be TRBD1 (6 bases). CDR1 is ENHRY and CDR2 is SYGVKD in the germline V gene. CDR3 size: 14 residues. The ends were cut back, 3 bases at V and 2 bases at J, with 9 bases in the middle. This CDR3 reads CAISDGQITDTQYF. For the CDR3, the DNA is TGTGCCATCAGTGACGGACAGATCACAGATACGCAGTATTTT.

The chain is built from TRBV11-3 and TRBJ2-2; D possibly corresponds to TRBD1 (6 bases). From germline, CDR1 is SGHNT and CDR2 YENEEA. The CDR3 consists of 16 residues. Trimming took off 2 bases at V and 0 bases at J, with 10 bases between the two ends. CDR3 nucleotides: TGTGCCAGCAGCTTACGGCGACAGGCGAACACCGGGGAGCTGTTTTTT. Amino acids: CASSLRRQANTGELFF.

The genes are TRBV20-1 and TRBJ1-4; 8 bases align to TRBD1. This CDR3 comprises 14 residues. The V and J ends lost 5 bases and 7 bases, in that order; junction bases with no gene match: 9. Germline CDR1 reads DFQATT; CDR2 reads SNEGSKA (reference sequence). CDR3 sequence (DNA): TGCAGTGCTCCAACAGGGGGAGTAGTTGAAAAACTGTTTTTT. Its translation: CSAPTGGVVEKLFF.

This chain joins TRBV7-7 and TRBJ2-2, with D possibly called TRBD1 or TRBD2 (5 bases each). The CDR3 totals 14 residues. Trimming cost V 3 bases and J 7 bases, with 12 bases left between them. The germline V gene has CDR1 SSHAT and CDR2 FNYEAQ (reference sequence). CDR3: CASSLGVGDGELFF. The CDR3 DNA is TGTGCCAGCAGCTTGGGGGTCGGGGACGGGGAGCTGTTTTTT.

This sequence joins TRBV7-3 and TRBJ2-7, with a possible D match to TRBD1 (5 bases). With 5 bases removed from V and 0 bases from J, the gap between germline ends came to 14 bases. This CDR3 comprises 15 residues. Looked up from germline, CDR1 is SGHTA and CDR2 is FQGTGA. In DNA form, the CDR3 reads TGTGCCAGCAGCCCCCAGGGCTCCCACTCCTACGAGCAGTACTTC. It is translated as CASSPQGSHSYEQYF.

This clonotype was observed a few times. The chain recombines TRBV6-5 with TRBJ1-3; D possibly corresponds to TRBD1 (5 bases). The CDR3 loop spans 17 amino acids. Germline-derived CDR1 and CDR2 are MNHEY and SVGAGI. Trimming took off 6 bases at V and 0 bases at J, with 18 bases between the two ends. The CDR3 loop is CASRGVARVSSGNTIYF. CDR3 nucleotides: TGTGCCAGCAGAGGGGTGGCACGGGTGAGCTCTGGAAACACCATATATTTT.

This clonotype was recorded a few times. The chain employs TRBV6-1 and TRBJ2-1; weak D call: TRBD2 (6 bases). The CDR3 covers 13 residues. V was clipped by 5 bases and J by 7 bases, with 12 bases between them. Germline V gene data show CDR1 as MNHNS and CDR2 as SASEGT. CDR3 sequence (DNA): TGTGCCAGCAGTTATCTAGCGAGGAATGAGCAGTTCTTC. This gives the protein CASSYLARNEQFF.

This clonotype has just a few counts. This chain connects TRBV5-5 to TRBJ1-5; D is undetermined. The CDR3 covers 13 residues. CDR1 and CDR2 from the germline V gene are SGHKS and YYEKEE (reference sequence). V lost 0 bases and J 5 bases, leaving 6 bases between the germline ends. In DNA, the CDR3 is TGTGCCAGCAGCTTGGAGGCCCATCAGCCCCAGCATTTT. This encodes CASSLEAHQPQHF.

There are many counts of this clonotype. Here the CDR3 DNA reads TGTGCCAGCAGCTTAGGGCTAGCGCCAGATACGCAGTATTTT. This gives the protein CASSLGLAPDTQYF. The chain uses TRBV7-2 and TRBJ2-3; D perhaps matches TRBD2 (6 bases). The length of the CDR3 is 14 residues. The V and J ends lost 1 base and 4 bases respectively, with 9 bases between them. CDR1 and CDR2 from the germline V gene are SGHTA and FQGNSA. Drawing the rest from reference TRBV7-2 and TRBJ2-3, the complete variable domain is GAGVSQSPSNKVTEKGKDVELRCDPISGHTALYWYRQSLGQGLEFLIYFQGNSAPDKSGLPSDRFSAERTGGSVSTLTIQRTQQEDSAVYLCASSLGLAPDTQYFGPGTRLTVL.

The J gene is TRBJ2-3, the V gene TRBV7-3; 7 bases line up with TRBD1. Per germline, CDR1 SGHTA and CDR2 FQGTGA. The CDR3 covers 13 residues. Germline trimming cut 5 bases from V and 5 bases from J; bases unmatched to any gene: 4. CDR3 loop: CASSPDRVDTQYF. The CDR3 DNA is TGTGCCAGCAGCCCCGACAGGGTAGATACGCAGTATTTT.

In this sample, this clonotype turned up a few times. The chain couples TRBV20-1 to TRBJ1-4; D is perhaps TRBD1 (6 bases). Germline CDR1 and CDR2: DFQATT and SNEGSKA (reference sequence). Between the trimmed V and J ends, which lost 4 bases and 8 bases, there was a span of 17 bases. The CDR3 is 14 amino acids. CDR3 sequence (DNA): TGCAGTGCTACGAGGGGGAGGCACAAGGAAAAACTGTTTTTT. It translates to CSATRGRHKEKLFF.

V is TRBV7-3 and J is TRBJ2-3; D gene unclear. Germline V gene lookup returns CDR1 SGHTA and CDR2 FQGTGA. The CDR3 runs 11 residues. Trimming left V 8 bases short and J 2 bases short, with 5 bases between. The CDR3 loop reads CASGDTDTQYF. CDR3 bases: TGTGCCAGCGGAGACACAGATACGCAGTATTTT.

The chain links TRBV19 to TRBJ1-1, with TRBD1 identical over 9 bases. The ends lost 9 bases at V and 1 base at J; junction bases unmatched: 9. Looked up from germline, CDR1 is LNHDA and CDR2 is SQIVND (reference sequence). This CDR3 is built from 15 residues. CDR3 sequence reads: CASVPGQGGNTEAFF. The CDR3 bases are TGTGCCAGCGTCCCGGGACAGGGCGGGAACACTGAAGCTTTCTTT.

The CDR3: CASSLGMTGELFF. The CDR3 nucleotides read TGTGCCAGCAGCTTGGGCATGACCGGGGAGCTGTTTTTT. The chain joins TRBV7-3 to TRBJ2-2; D is unresolved. V was clipped by 3 bases and J by 5 bases, with 7 bases between them. The CDR3 consists of 13 residues. CDR1 SGHTA and CDR2 FQGTGA come from the germline V gene.

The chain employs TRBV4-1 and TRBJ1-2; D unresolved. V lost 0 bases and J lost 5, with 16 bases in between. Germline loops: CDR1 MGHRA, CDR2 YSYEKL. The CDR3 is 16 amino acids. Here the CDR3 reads CASSQDRFAEPYGYTF. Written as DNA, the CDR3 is TGCGCCAGCAGCCAAGATCGGTTTGCGGAGCCGTATGGCTACACCTTC.

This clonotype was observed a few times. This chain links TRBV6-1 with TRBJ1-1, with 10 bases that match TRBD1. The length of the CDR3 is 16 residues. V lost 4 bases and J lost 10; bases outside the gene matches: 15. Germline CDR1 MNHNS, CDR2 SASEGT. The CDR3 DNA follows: TGTGCCAGCAGTGGCGGCAGTGCTGGGACAGGGGAGCGAGCTTTCTTT. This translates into CASSGGSAGTGERAFF.

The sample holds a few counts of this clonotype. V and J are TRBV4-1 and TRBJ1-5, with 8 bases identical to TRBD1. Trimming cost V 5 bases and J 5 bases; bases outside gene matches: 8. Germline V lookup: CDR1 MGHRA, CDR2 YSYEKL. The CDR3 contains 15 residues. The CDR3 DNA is TGCGCCAGCAGCAAGGACCCAGGGGGCCATCAGCCCCAGCATTTT. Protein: CASSKDPGGHQPQHF.